The entry below gives a single T cell receptor (beta chain) sequence along with its context. What it binds is unknown. These data belong to a study of cytomegalovirus exposure and HLA in healthy donors. Study findings and constraints: HLA restriction was apparent for most CMV-associated TCR beta chains in a later analysis.

The V gene end was trimmed by 3 bases and the J gene end by 2 bases; junction bases not matched to a gene: 2. Germline CDR1 is KGHSH and CDR2 is LQKENI. The CDR3 loop spans 16 amino acids. As for the donors, each was a healthy bone marrow donor. This PCR relied on a set of 60 Vbeta primers and 13 Jbeta primers. Libraries were prepared by immunoSEQ multiplex PCR; TCRdb keeps only in-frame clonotypes and omits some of them. The sample lists about 200,000 clones, roughly four fifths seen once, with about 0.22% in the top ten. J is TRBJ2-1 and V is TRBV18; 12 bases map to TRBD2. The sequence came from a girl between 2 and 10 years old in good health and CMV-seronegative. The source material was PBMCs. CDR3 sequence reads: CASSPPSGRAYNEQFF. The CDR3 DNA follows: TGTGCCAGCTCACCTCCTAGCGGGAGGGCCTACAATGAGCAGTTCTTC.